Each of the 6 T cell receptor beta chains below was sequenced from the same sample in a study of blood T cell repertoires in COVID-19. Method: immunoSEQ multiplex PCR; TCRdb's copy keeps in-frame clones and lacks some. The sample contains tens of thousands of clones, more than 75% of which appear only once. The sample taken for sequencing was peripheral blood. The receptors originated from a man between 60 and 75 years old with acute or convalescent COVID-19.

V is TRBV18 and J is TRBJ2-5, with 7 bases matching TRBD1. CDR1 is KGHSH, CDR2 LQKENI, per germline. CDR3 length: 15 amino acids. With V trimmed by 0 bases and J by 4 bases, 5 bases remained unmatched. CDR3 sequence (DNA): TGTGCCAGCTCACCACCCCACAGGGGTGGAGAGACCCAGTACTTC. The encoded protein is CASSPPHRGGETQYF.

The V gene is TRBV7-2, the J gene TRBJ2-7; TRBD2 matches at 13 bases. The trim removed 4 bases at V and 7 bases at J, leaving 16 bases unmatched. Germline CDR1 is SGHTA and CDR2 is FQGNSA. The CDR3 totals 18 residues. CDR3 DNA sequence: TGTGCCAGCAGCTCCCCGGCGGGTACTAGCGGGGGGGGGTCTGAGCAGTACTTC. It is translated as CASSSPAGTSGGGSEQYF.

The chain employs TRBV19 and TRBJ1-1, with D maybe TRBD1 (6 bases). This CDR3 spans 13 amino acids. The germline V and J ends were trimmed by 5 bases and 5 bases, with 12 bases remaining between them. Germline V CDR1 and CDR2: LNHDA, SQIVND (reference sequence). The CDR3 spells CASSPGTGTEAFF. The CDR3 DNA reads TGTGCCAGTAGTCCCGGTACAGGGACTGAAGCTTTCTTT. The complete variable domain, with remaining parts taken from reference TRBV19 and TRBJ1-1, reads DGGITQSPKYLFRKEGQNVTLSCEQNLNHDAMYWYRQDPGQGLRLIYYSQIVNDFQKGDIAEGYSVSREKKESFPLTVTSAQKNPTAFYLCASSPGTGTEAFFGQGTRLTVV.

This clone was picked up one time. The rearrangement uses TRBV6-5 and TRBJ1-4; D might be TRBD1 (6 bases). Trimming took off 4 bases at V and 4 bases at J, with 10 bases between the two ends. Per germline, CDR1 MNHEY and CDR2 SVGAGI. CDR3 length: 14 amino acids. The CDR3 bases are TGTGCCAGCAGTTGGGGGCGCCTTAATGAAAAACTGTTTTTT. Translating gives CASSWGRLNEKLFF.

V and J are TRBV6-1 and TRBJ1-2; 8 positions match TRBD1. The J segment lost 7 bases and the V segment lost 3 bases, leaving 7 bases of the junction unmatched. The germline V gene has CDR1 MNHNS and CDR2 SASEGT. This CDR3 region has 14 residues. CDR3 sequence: CASSDFRGQRGYTF. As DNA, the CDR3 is TGTGCCAGCAGTGATTTCAGGGGGCAACGTGGCTACACCTTC.

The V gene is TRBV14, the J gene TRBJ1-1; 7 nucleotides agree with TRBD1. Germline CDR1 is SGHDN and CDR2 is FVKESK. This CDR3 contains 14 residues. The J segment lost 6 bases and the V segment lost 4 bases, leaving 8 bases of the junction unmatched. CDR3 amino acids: CASSLETGISEAFF. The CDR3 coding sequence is TGTGCCAGCAGCCTAGAGACAGGGATCTCTGAAGCTTTCTTT.